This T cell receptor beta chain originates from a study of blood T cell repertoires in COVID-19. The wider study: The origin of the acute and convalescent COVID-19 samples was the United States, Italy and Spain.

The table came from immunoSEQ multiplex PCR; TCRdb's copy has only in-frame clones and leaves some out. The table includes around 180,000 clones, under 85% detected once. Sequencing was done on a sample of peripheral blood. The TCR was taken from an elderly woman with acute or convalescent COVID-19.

The CDR3 sequence: CASSLRGMGWETQYF. CDR3 bases: TGTGCCAGCAGTTTAAGGGGAATGGGGTGGGAGACCCAGTACTTC. The chain couples TRBV27 to TRBJ2-5, with D perhaps matching TRBD1 (5 bases). The V end lost 2 bases, the J end lost 5 bases, and 15 bases lay between the germline ends. Germline CDR1 is MNHEY and CDR2 is SMNVEV (reference sequence). The CDR3 has 15 amino acids.